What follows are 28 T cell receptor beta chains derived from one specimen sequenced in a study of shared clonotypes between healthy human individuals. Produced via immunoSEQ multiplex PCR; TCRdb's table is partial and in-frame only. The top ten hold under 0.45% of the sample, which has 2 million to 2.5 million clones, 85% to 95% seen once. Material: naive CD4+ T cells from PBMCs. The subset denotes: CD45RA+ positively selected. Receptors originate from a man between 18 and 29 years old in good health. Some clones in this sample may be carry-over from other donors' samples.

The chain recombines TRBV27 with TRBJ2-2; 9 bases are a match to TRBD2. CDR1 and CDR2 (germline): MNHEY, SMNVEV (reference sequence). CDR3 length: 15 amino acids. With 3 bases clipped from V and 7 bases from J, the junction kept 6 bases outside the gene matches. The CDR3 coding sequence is TGTGCCAGCAGTTTCATAGCGGGAGCGCACGGGGAGCTGTTTTTT. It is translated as CASSFIAGAHGELFF.

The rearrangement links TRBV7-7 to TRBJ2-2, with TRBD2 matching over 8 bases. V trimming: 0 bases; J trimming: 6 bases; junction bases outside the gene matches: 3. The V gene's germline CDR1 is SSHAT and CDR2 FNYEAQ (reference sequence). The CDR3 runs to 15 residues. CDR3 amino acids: CASSLARAGAGELFF. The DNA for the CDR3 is TGTGCCAGCAGCTTAGCCAGAGCGGGGGCCGGGGAGCTGTTTTTT. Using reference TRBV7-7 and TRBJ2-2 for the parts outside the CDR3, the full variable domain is GAGVSQSPRYKVTKRGQDVTLRCDPISSHATLYWYQQALGQGPEFLTYFNYEAQPDKSGLPSDRFSAERPEGSISTLTIQRTEQRDSAMYRCASSLARAGAGELFFGEGSRLTVL.

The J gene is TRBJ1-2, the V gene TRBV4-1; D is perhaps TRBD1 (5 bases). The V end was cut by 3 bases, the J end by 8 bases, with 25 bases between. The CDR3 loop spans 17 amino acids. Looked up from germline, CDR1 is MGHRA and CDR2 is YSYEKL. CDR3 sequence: CASSQGHTQMVIGGYTF. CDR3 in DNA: TGCGCCAGCAGCCAGGGGCACACTCAGATGGTTATTGGAGGCTACACCTTC.

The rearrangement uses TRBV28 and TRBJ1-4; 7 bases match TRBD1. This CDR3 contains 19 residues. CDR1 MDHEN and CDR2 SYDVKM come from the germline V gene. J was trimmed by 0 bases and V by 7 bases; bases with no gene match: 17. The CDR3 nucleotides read TGTGCCAGCACCAACCCCCAGGGGGGGTCATTTGCAACTAATGAAAAACTGTTTTTT. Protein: CASTNPQGGSFATNEKLFF.

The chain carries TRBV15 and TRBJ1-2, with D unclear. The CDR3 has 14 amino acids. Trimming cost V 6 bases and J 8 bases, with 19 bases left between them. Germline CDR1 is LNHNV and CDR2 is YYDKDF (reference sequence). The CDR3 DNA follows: TGTGCCACCAGTCCACAGCTGGAGGGCGCGGGCTACACCTTC. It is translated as CATSPQLEGAGYTF.

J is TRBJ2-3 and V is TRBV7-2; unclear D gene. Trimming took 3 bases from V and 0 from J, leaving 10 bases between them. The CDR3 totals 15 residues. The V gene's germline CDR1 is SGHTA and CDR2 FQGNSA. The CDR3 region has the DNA TGTGCCAGCAGCTTGACGGGCTCTAGCACAGATACGCAGTATTTT. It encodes CASSLTGSSTDTQYF.

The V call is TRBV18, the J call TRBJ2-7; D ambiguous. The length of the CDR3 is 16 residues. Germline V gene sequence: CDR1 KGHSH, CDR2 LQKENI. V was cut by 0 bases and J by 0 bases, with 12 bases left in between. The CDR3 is CASSPPVWSSSYEQYF. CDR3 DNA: TGTGCCAGCTCACCACCGGTATGGTCAAGCTCCTACGAGCAGTACTTC.

The chain's CDR3 is CAARDDYEQYF. The CDR3 coding sequence is TGTGCGGCCAGGGACGACTACGAGCAGTACTTC. This chain joins TRBV27 and TRBJ2-7, with D perhaps being TRBD1 or TRBD2 (5 bases each). From germline, CDR1 is MNHEY and CDR2 SMNVEV (reference sequence). The CDR3 sequence is 11 residues long.

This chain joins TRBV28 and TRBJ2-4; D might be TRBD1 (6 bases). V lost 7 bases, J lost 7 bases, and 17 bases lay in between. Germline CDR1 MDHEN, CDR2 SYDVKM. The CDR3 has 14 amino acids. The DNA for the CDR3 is TGTGCCAGCACAAATCGGGCAGGGGTTAACATTCAGTACTTC. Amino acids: CASTNRAGVNIQYF. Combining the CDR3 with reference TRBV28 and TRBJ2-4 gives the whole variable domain DVKVTQSSRYLVKRTGEKVFLECVQDMDHENMFWYRQDPGLGLRLIYFSYDVKMKEKGDIPEGYSVSREKKERFSLILESASTNQTSMYLCASTNRAGVNIQYFGAGTRLSVL.

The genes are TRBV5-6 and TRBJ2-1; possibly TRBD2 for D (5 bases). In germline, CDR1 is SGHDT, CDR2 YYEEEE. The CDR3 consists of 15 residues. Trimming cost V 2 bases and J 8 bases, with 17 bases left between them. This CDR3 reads CASSFSPTAGDEQFF. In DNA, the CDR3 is TGTGCCAGCAGCTTTTCCCCCACGGCCGGGGATGAGCAGTTCTTC. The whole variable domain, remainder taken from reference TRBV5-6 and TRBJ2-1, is DAGVTQSPTHLIKTRGQQVTLRCSPKSGHDTVSWYQQALGQGPQFIFQYYEEEERQRGNFPDRFSGHQFPNYSSELNVNALLLGDSALYLCASSFSPTAGDEQFFGPGTRLTVL.

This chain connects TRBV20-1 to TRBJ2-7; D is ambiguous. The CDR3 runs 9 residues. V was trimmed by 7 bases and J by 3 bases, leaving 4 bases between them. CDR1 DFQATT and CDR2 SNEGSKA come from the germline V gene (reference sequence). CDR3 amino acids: CSEVYEQYF. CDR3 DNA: TGCAGTGAGGTCTACGAGCAGTACTTC.

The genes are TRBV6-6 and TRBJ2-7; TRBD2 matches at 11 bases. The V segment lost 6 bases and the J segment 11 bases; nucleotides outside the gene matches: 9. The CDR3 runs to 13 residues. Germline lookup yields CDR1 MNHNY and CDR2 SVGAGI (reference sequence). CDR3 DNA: TGTGCCAGCAGCCCTGGACTAGCGGGTTTCAAGTACTTC. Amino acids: CASSPGLAGFKYF.

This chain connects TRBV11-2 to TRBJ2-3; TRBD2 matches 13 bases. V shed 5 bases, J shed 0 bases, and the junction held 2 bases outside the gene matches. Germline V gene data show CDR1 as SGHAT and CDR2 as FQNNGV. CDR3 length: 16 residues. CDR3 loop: CASSQTSGRSTDTQYF. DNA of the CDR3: TGTGCCAGCAGCCAGACTAGCGGGAGGAGCACAGATACGCAGTATTTT. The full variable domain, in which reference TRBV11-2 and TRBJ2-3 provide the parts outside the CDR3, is EAGVAQSPRYKIIEKRQSVAFWCNPISGHATLYWYQQILGQGPKLLIQFQNNGVVDDSQLPKDRFSAERLKGVDSTLKIQPAKLEDSAVYLCASSQTSGRSTDTQYFGPGTRLTVL.

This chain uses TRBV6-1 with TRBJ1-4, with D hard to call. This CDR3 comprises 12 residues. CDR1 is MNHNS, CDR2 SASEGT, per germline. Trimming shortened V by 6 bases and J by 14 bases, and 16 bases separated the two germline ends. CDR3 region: CASRGDVGSLFF. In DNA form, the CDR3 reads TGTGCCAGCAGGGGTGATGTGGGTAGTCTGTTTTTT.

The DNA of the CDR3 is TGCGCCAGCAGCCAAGTTCTACAGGGAAAGGAGGCTTTCTTT. Its translation is CASSQVLQGKEAFF. The chain has TRBV4-3 and TRBJ1-1; the D gene is possibly TRBD1 (6 bases). The germline V gene has CDR1 LGHNA and CDR2 YSLEER. The length of the CDR3 is 14 residues. V lost 1 base, J lost 11 bases, and 17 bases lay in between.

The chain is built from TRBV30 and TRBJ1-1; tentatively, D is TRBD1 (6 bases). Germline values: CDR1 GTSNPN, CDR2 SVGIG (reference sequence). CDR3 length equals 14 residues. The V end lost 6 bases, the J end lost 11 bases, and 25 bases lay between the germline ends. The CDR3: CACPGRRDTREAFF. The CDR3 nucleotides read TGTGCCTGCCCCGGGAGGCGGGACACCCGAGAGGCTTTCTTT.

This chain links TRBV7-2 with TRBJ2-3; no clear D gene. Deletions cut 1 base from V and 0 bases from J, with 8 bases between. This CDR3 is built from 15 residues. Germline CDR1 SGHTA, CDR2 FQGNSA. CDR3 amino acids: CASSLGVVSTDTQYF. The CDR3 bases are TGTGCCAGCAGCTTAGGTGTGGTTAGCACAGATACGCAGTATTTT. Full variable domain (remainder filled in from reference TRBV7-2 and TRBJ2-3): GAGVSQSPSNKVTEKGKDVELRCDPISGHTALYWYRQSLGQGLEFLIYFQGNSAPDKSGLPSDRFSAERTGGSVSTLTIQRTQQEDSAVYLCASSLGVVSTDTQYFGPGTRLTVL.

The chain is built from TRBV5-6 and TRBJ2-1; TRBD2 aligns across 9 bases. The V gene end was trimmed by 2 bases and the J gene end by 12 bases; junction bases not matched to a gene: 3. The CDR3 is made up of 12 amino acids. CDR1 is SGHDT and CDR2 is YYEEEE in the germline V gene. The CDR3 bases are TGTGCCAGCAGCTTCCTAGCGGGACCGCAGTTCTTC. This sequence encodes CASSFLAGPQFF.

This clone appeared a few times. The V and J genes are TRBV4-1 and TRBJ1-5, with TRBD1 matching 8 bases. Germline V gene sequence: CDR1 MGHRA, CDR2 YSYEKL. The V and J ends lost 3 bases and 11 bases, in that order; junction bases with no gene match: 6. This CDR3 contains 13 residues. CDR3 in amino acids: CASSQGDRLAQHF. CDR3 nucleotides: TGCGCCAGCAGCCAGGGGGACAGGTTGGCCCAGCATTTT.

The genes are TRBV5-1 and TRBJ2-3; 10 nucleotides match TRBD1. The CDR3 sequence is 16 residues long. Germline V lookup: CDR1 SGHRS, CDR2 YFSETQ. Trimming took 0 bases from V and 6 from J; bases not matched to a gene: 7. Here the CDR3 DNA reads TGCGCCAGCAGCTTGGCGAGACAGGGGGCAGGGGATACGCAGTATTTT. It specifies CASSLARQGAGDTQYF.

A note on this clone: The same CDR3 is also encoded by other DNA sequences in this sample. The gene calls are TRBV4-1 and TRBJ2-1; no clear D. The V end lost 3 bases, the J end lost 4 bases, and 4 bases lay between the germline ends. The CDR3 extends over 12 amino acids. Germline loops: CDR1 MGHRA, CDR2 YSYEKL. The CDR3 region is CASSQAYNEQFF. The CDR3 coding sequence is TGCGCCAGCAGCCAGGCGTACAATGAGCAGTTCTTC.

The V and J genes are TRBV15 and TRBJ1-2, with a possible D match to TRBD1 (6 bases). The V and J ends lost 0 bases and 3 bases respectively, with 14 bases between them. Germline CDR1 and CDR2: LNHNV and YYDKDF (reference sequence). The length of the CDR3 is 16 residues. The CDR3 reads CATSRDRSAGDYGYTF. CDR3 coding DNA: TGTGCCACCAGCAGAGATCGGTCAGCAGGGGACTATGGCTACACCTTC.

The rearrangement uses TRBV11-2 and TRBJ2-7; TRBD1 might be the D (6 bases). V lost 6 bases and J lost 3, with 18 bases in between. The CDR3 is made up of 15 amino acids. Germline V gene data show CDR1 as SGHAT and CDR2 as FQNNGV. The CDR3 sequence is CASRPGVWANYEQYF. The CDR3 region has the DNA TGTGCCAGCAGACCAGGGGTCTGGGCTAACTACGAGCAGTACTTC.

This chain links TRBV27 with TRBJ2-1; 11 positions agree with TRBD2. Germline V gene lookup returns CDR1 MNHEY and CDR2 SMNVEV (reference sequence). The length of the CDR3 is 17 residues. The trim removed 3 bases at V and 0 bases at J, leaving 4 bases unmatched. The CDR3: CASSFLAGGSSYNEQFF. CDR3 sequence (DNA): TGTGCCAGCAGTTTCCTAGCGGGGGGCAGCTCCTACAATGAGCAGTTCTTC.

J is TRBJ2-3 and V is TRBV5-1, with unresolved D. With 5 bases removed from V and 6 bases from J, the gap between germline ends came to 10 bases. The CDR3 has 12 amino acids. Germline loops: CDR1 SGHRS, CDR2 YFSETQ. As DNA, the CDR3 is TGCGCCAGCAGAGACCCATCCGATACGCAGTATTTT. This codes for CASRDPSDTQYF.

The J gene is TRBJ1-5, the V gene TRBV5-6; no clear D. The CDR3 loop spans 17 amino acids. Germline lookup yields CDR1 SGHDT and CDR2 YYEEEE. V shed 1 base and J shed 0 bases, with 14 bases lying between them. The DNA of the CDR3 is TGTGCCAGCAGCTTGCGGCAGCCGGGGTATAGCAATCAGCCCCAGCATTTT. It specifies CASSLRQPGYSNQPQHF.

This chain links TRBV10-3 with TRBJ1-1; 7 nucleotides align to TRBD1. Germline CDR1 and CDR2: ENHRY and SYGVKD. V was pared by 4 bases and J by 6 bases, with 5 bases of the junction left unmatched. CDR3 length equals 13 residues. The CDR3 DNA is TGTGCCATCAGTGCGACAGGGAAAGCTGAAGCTTTCTTT. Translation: CAISATGKAEAFF.

The DNA of the CDR3 is TGTGCCAGCAGTTCCGTCGGACAGGGGGGATATCGCTACACCTTC. It yields the protein CASSSVGQGGYRYTF. V usage is TRBV6-5 and J usage is TRBJ1-2, with TRBD1 identical over 10 bases. Germline CDR1 and CDR2: MNHEY and SVGAGI. Trimming cost V 4 bases and J 9 bases; bases outside gene matches: 11. This CDR3 contains 15 residues.